One sample yielded the 23 T cell receptor beta chains listed below, sequenced in a study of blood T cell repertoires in COVID-19. Some clones are missing from TCRdb's copy, which holds only in-frame ones; the method was immunoSEQ multiplex PCR. The sample holds roughly 66,000 clones, over 80% seen once. Sequencing was done on a sample of peripheral blood. The receptors were gathered from a human donor in a cohort sampled during active COVID-19.

The CDR3 nucleotides are TGTGCCAGCAGTGATAGCGGGGGGGCGTACAATGAGCAGTTCTTC. Translating it yields CASSDSGGAYNEQFF. The chain uses TRBV2 and TRBJ2-1; 11 bases are shared with TRBD2. The CDR3 loop spans 15 amino acids. The germline V gene encodes CDR1 SNHLY and CDR2 FYNNEI. The J segment lost 4 bases and the V segment lost 3 bases, leaving 2 bases of the junction unmatched. The entire variable domain, with the rest obtained from reference TRBV2 and TRBJ2-1, is as follows: EPEVTQTPSHQVTQMGQEVILRCVPISNHLYFYWYRQILGQKVEFLVSFYNNEISEKSEIFDDQFSVERPDGSNFTLKIRSTKLEDSAMYFCASSDSGGAYNEQFFGPGTRLTVL.

The genes are TRBV4-3 and TRBJ1-2; D is unclear. V lost 1 base, J lost 6 bases, and 15 bases lay in between. The V gene's germline CDR1 is LGHNA and CDR2 YSLEER. The CDR3 has 15 amino acids. This CDR3 is CASSQVPGRSDGYTF. The CDR3, as DNA: TGCGCCAGCAGCCAAGTCCCTGGGAGGTCGGATGGCTACACCTTC.

This sequence joins TRBV5-1 and TRBJ2-1; D is possibly TRBD2 (5 bases). V lost 4 bases and J lost 2, with 10 bases in between. Germline V lookup: CDR1 SGHRS, CDR2 YFSETQ. CDR3 length: 14 residues. The CDR3 bases are TGCGCCAGCAGCCCGAGCGGTGCCTACAATGAGCAGTTCTTC. Its translation is CASSPSGAYNEQFF.

The J gene is TRBJ2-3, the V gene TRBV5-4, with 8 positions matching TRBD2. The CDR3 sequence is 14 residues long. With 2 bases clipped from V and 3 bases from J, the junction kept 2 bases outside the gene matches. Germline values: CDR1 SGHNT, CDR2 YYREEE (reference sequence). DNA of the CDR3: TGTGCCAGCAGCTTCGGGGGGGCAACAGATACGCAGTATTTT. This gives the protein CASSFGGATDTQYF.

J is TRBJ2-2 and V is TRBV11-3; no clear D. The germline CDR1 and CDR2 sequences are SGHNT and YENEEA. This CDR3 is 16 amino acids long. The V gene lost 3 bases and the J gene lost 5 bases, with 16 bases spanning the gap. CDR3: CASSFSFRVGTGELFF. CDR3 coding DNA: TGTGCCAGCAGCTTTTCATTTCGGGTCGGGACCGGGGAGCTGTTTTTT.

The rearrangement uses TRBV29-1 and TRBJ2-2; 7 nucleotides align to TRBD1. J was trimmed by 3 bases and V by 7 bases; bases with no gene match: 8. The CDR3 is 14 residues long. Germline assignment: CDR1 SQVTM and CDR2 ANQGSEA. The CDR3 sequence: CSALQGWDTGELFF. CDR3 coding DNA: TGCAGCGCCCTACAGGGGTGGGACACCGGGGAGCTGTTTTTT.

The CDR3 reads CASSVGRNTEAFF. The CDR3 DNA reads TGTGCCAGTAGTGTGGGGAGGAACACTGAAGCTTTCTTT. The J gene is TRBJ1-1, the V gene TRBV19; no definite D call. Germline CDR1 is LNHDA and CDR2 is SQIVND (reference sequence). V was pared by 5 bases and J by 1 base, with 8 bases between. The CDR3 has 13 amino acids.

The rearrangement links TRBV4-3 to TRBJ2-5, with D perhaps matching TRBD2 (5 bases). Trimming stripped 0 bases from V and 5 bases from J, with 16 bases between. The CDR3 has 16 residues. Germline V gene data show CDR1 as LGHNA and CDR2 as YSLEER. The CDR3 is CASSQDLETGEETQYF. The DNA for the CDR3 is TGCGCCAGCAGCCAAGATCTCGAGACTGGGGAGGAGACCCAGTACTTC.

The chain combines TRBV27 with TRBJ2-1, with 7 bases lining up with TRBD2. Germline V gives CDR1 MNHEY, CDR2 SMNVEV (reference sequence). Trimming took 2 bases from V and 0 from J; bases not matched to a gene: 7. The CDR3 spans 17 residues. For the CDR3, the DNA is TGTGCCAGCAGTTTAAGGGGAGGGGAAAGCTCCTACAATGAGCAGTTCTTC. This encodes CASSLRGGESSYNEQFF.

The chain recombines TRBV19 with TRBJ2-2; D unclear. Between the trimmed V and J ends, which lost 2 bases and 3 bases, there was a span of 7 bases. Germline CDR1 reads LNHDA; CDR2 reads SQIVND (reference sequence). This CDR3 has 14 residues. The CDR3 DNA follows: TGTGCCAGTAGTATACCAGAATACACCGGGGAGCTGTTTTTT. It yields the protein CASSIPEYTGELFF.

The chain is built from TRBV6-2 or TRBV6-3 and TRBJ2-7; 11 bases map to TRBD2. The CDR3 covers 16 residues. Trimming at V came to 6 bases and at J to 1 base, leaving 8 bases not matched to a gene. CDR1 and CDR2 (germline): MNHEY, SVGEGT. The CDR3 is CASSGQLAGVSYEQYF. CDR3 nucleotides: TGTGCCAGCAGCGGGCAACTAGCGGGGGTGTCCTACGAGCAGTACTTC.

The chain couples TRBV5-1 to TRBJ2-2; 10 bases map to TRBD2. Germline CDR1 is SGHRS and CDR2 is YFSETQ. There are 17 residues in the CDR3. The junction had 13 bases not matched to a gene; V was cut back by 4 bases and J by 7 bases. Written as DNA, the CDR3 is TGCGCCAGCAGCCCCGAGGGGCTAGCGGGAGTTAGCGGGGAGCTGTTTTTT. This encodes CASSPEGLAGVSGELFF.

The chain joins TRBV15 to TRBJ2-2; a possible D gene is TRBD2 (5 bases). Per germline, CDR1 LNHNV and CDR2 YYDKDF (reference sequence). The V gene lost 3 bases and the J gene lost 7 bases, with 9 bases spanning the gap. The CDR3 sequence is 13 residues long. For the CDR3, the DNA is TGTGCCACCAGCAGTTCCGGGGACGGGGAGCTGTTTTTT. This translates into CATSSSGDGELFF.

V gene TRBV7-3 combines with J gene TRBJ2-5; 11 nucleotides agree with TRBD2. From germline, CDR1 is SGHTA and CDR2 FQGTGA. Germline trimming cut 5 bases from V and 3 bases from J; bases unmatched to any gene: 2. There are 14 residues in the CDR3. CDR3 sequence reads: CASSTSGSEETQYF. CDR3 nucleotide sequence: TGTGCCAGCAGCACTAGCGGGAGTGAAGAGACCCAGTACTTC.

The CDR3 DNA follows: TGTGCCAGCAGCTCGGTCCCGGGACTAGCGGGTAGCACAGATACGCAGTATTTT. It codes for CASSSVPGLAGSTDTQYF. The chain has TRBV7-3 and TRBJ2-3; 12 nucleotides match TRBD2. This CDR3 contains 18 residues. Per germline, CDR1 SGHTA and CDR2 FQGTGA. The V segment lost 4 bases and the J segment 0 bases; nucleotides outside the gene matches: 8.

The chain is built from TRBV6-5 and TRBJ2-7; TRBD1 aligns across 9 bases. This CDR3 is built from 14 residues. Germline values: CDR1 MNHEY, CDR2 SVGAGI. The V and J ends lost 10 bases and 5 bases, in that order; junction bases with no gene match: 12. The CDR3 nucleotides read TGTGCCACCCGTCTGGGACAGGGCCCCAACGAGCAGTACTTC. As protein: CATRLGQGPNEQYF.

The V gene is TRBV5-1, the J gene TRBJ2-3; TRBD2 matches 7 bases. Germline lookup yields CDR1 SGHRS and CDR2 YFSETQ. V shed 3 bases, J shed 5 bases, and the junction held 6 bases outside the gene matches. The CDR3 consists of 14 residues. The CDR3 region is CASSSGGSRDTQYF. DNA for the CDR3: TGCGCCAGCAGCTCCGGCGGGAGTAGAGATACGCAGTATTTT.

The gene calls are TRBV18 and TRBJ1-1; weak D call: TRBD1 (5 bases). Germline CDR1 KGHSH, CDR2 LQKENI. The CDR3 is made up of 14 amino acids. Trimming cost V 6 bases and J 4 bases, with 15 bases left between them. This chain's CDR3 is CASSPQGGPTEAFF. The CDR3 nucleotides read TGTGCCAGCTCCCCCCAGGGTGGGCCCACTGAAGCTTTCTTT.

This clone was counted only a few times. J is TRBJ1-4 and V is TRBV19, with D unresolved. Germline loops: CDR1 LNHDA, CDR2 SQIVND (reference sequence). This CDR3 is built from 14 residues. Trimming pared 7 bases from V and 4 bases from J, leaving 13 bases between. This chain's CDR3 is CASKPGSDNEKLFF. In nucleotides, the CDR3 is TGTGCCAGTAAACCAGGTTCGGATAATGAAAAACTGTTTTTT.

CDR3: CASSSWSSGTNEQFF. The CDR3 DNA reads TGTGCCAGTAGTTCGTGGTCTAGCGGGACCAATGAGCAGTTCTTC. The chain employs TRBV19 and TRBJ2-1; 9 positions agree with TRBD2. Germline V lookup: CDR1 LNHDA, CDR2 SQIVND (reference sequence). Germline trimming cut 5 bases from V and 6 bases from J; bases unmatched to any gene: 8. This CDR3 comprises 15 residues.

This clone was recorded only once. The J gene is TRBJ2-5, the V gene TRBV12-5; 10 bases map to TRBD2. The V gene end was trimmed by 1 base and the J gene end by 5 bases; junction bases not matched to a gene: 10. This CDR3 has 17 amino acids. CDR1 is LGHNT and CDR2 is FRNRAP in the germline V gene. This CDR3 is CASGLGTLAGGRETQYF. CDR3 DNA sequence: TGTGCTAGTGGTTTGGGGACCTTAGCGGGGGGCCGGGAGACCCAGTACTTC.

This chain's CDR3 is CASSPSGFYEQYF. Here the CDR3 DNA reads TGTGCCAGCAGCCCTAGCGGTTTCTACGAGCAGTACTTC. This chain links TRBV27 with TRBJ2-7; 7 bases agree with TRBD2. Trimming took 6 bases from V and 3 from J; bases not matched to a gene: 5. The CDR3 runs to 13 residues. Germline V gives CDR1 MNHEY, CDR2 SMNVEV (reference sequence).

The chain couples TRBV5-1 to TRBJ1-2, with 9 bases identical to TRBD1. Germline lookup yields CDR1 SGHRS and CDR2 YFSETQ. The CDR3 is 16 amino acids. The trim removed 2 bases at V and 5 bases at J, leaving 10 bases unmatched. The CDR3 here is CASSFQRDREGYGYTF. In DNA form, the CDR3 reads TGCGCCAGCAGCTTCCAACGGGACAGGGAAGGGTATGGCTACACCTTC.